What follows are 20 T cell receptor beta chains derived from one specimen sequenced in a study of tumor-infiltrating lymphocytes in primary liver carcinoma. Out of unsorted whole blood came the blood RNA, and germline DNA was extracted as well. Total RNA amounting to around 530 ng was the source from which TCR beta cDNA was made with a constant-region primer. What produced the TCR beta libraries was three nested multiplex PCR rounds using slightly modified ARM-PCR. Researchers ran the first two PCR rounds for approximately 10 cycles each with TRBV1-TRBV30 forward primers and a C-beta reverse primer. TCRdb re-derived calls from the multiplex PCR reads in MiXCR, one entry per CDR3 protein. The sample consists of fewer than 250,000 distinct CDR3 sequences, 65% of them appearing once. The sequencing input was peripheral blood. All receptors come from a woman aged 60-75 years with primary liver carcinoma and hepatitis B virus infection.

Regarding this clonotype: Since the CDR3 does not end with the conserved phenylalanine or tryptophan, this likely comes from a read error. The chain has TRBV6-5 and TRBJ1-2; D might be TRBD1 (5 bases). The CDR3 is 13 residues long. Germline V gene sequence: CDR1 MNHEY, CDR2 SVGAGI. V was shortened by 6 bases and J by 10 bases, with 18 bases between the two germline ends. The chain's CDR3 is CASSRGTERDYTI. The CDR3 DNA follows: TGTGCCAGCAGCCGAGGGACGGAACGAGACTACACCATC.

Points on this clonotype: Its ends do not fully match the called genes, so a read error is possible. The chain uses TRBV11-2 and TRBJ1-1; 7 positions agree with TRBD1. The CDR3 loop spans 14 amino acids. Germline CDR1 and CDR2: SGHAT and FQNNGV. In nucleotides, the CDR3 is TGTGCCAGCATCTTAAGGGGGCCGAACACTGGAGCTTTCTTT. Protein product: CASILRGPNTGAFF.

To note about this clonotype: One end of the junction does not line up with germline, which may come from a read error. The gene calls are TRBV6-5 and TRBJ1-1; possibly TRBD1 for D (6 bases). Per the germline V gene, CDR1 is MNHEY and CDR2 is SVGAGI. The CDR3 has 15 residues. DNA of the CDR3: TGTGCCAGCAGTTACCGATCAGGGGTGAACACTGAAACTTTCTTT. Translating gives CASSYRSGVNTETFF.

Notes on this clonotype: Being one base from a much bigger clone, this may be a read error. As the CDR3 is not closed by the conserved phenylalanine or tryptophan, this likely results from a read error. V and J are TRBV12-3 or TRBV12-4 and TRBJ1-5; D call uncertain. Trimming pared 6 bases from V and 3 bases from J, leaving 9 bases between. The CDR3 runs 13 residues. CDR3 sequence reads: CASSRTYNQPQHS. The CDR3 DNA reads TGTGCCAGCAGCCGGACGTACAATCAGCCCCAGCATTCT.

The sample holds a few counts of this clonotype. It may be a read error: a sequence one base away is much more abundant. The rearrangement links TRBV6-7 to TRBJ1-5; no firm D call. TRBV6-7 counts as an open reading frame of uncertain function. V shed 5 bases and J shed 6 bases, with 14 bases lying between them. CDR3 length equals 14 residues. CDR3 in amino acids: CASSGRGTSQPQHF. CDR3 in DNA: TGTGCCAGCAGTGGTCGAGGAACCAGTCAGCCCCAGCATTTT.

As regards this clonotype: Compared with germline, one end of the junction differs, possibly owing to a read error. The rearrangement uses TRBV10-3 and TRBJ2-2; the D gene is possibly TRBD2 (6 bases). The length of the CDR3 is 16 residues. Germline V gene data show CDR1 as ENHRY and CDR2 as SYGVKD. CDR3: CTIRPGLGMGTGELLF. CDR3 in DNA: TGTACCATCAGACCGGGACTGGGGATGGGCACCGGGGAGCTGCTTTTT.

The chain employs TRBV5-1 and TRBJ2-1; 12 bases align to TRBD2. The CDR3 has 18 amino acids. In germline, CDR1 is SGHRS, CDR2 YFSETQ. Germline trimming cut 4 bases from V and 0 bases from J; bases unmatched to any gene: 8. CDR3 residues: CASSGGLAGPSSYNEQFF. The CDR3 nucleotides are TGCGCCAGCAGCGGCGGACTAGCGGGACCCAGCTCCTACAATGAGCAGTTCTTC.

Remarks on this clonotype: A much larger clone lies one base from this, so it may be a read error. The rearrangement joins TRBV5-4 to TRBJ1-1; D is ambiguous. Germline CDR1 and CDR2: SGHNT and YYREEE (reference sequence). CDR3 length: 14 residues. CDR3 amino acids: CVSSLQSSLGEAFF. The CDR3 nucleotides read TGTGTCAGCAGCTTGCAAAGCTCCCTCGGTGAAGCTTTCTTT.

This clonotype is medium-sized (0.01 to 0.1%) within its sample. The V gene is TRBV11-2, the J gene TRBJ1-1; D remains unclear. V lost 4 bases, J lost 7 bases, and 10 bases lay in between. Germline loops: CDR1 SGHAT, CDR2 FQNNGV. CDR3 size: 12 residues. The CDR3 bases are TGTGCCAGCAGCTCTGGCGGGATTGAAGCTTTCTTT. This sequence encodes CASSSGGIEAFF.

This clonotype was recorded a few times. The chain carries TRBV5-4 and TRBJ1-1; D unresolved. Trimming cost V 1 base and J 5 bases, with 12 bases left between them. This CDR3 is built from 14 residues. The germline CDR1 and CDR2 sequences are SGHNT and YYREEE (reference sequence). The CDR3: CASSLFLRRTEAFF. CDR3 bases: TGTGCCAGCAGCTTGTTTCTACGGAGGACTGAAGCTTTCTTT.

The chain combines TRBV29-1 with TRBJ2-7, with D uncertain. This CDR3 region has 11 residues. The germline V gene encodes CDR1 SQVTM and CDR2 ANQGSEA. DNA of the CDR3: TGCAGGGTAAAGCTGGTAAGCGAGCAGTACTTC. Residues: CRVKLVSEQYF.

V is TRBV11-1 and J is TRBJ2-3, with D maybe TRBD1 (5 bases). The V gene lost 5 bases and the J gene lost 3 bases, with 15 bases spanning the gap. This CDR3 has 15 residues. Per the germline V gene, CDR1 is SGHAT and CDR2 is FQDESV (reference sequence). CDR3 DNA: TGTGCCAGCAGCGTTGGACAAAGGGATACAGATACGCAGTATTTT. Translating it yields CASSVGQRDTDTQYF. Full variable domain (missing parts from reference TRBV11-1 and TRBJ2-3): EAEVAQSPRYKITEKSQAVAFWCDPISGHATLYWYRQILGQGPELLVQFQDESVVDDSQLPKDRFSAERLKGVDSTLKIQPAELGDSAMYLCASSVGQRDTDTQYFGPGTRLTVL.

In regard to this clonotype: Its ends do not fully match the called genes, so a read error is possible. The V gene is TRBV11-1, the J gene TRBJ2-7; a possible D gene is TRBD2 (5 bases). The CDR3 is 15 amino acids. CDR1 and CDR2 from the germline V gene are SGHAT and FQDESV (reference sequence). The CDR3 nucleotides are TGTGCCAGCATCTTAGGAGCTAGCAGGAACCACGAGCAGTACTTC. Protein sequence: CASILGASRNHEQYF.

Comment on this clonotype: A read error is possible here, since a much larger clone lies one base away. The V gene is TRBV7-9, the J gene TRBJ1-2, with D unclear. Trimming shortened V by 7 bases and J by 4 bases, and 13 bases separated the two germline ends. CDR1 SEHNR and CDR2 FQNEAQ come from the germline V gene (reference sequence). The CDR3 loop spans 13 amino acids. This CDR3 reads CASTPGLRYGYTF. In DNA form, the CDR3 reads TGTGCCAGCACCCCCGGGTTGCGCTATGGCTACACCTTC.

Comments on this clonotype: A much larger clone sits a single nucleotide away, making a read error possible. The chain carries TRBV12-3 or TRBV12-4 and TRBJ1-5; D remains unclear. The CDR3 has 12 amino acids. The V gene lost 5 bases and the J gene lost 7 bases, with 9 bases spanning the gap. Here the CDR3 DNA reads TGTGCCAGCAGTGCCAAGGGCCAGCCCCAGCATTTT. Translated: CASSAKGQPQHF.

Details on this clonotype: The germline gene is not matched at one end of the junction; a read error may be the cause. The rearrangement links TRBV11-2 to TRBJ1-6; D is unresolved. The length of the CDR3 is 15 residues. Germline V CDR1 and CDR2: SGHAT, FQNNGV. The CDR3, as DNA: TGTGCCAGCAGTTTATCGGCGCAGATAACTTCAACCCTCCACTTT. Protein: CASSLSAQITSTLHF.

As regards this clonotype: Compared with germline, one end of the junction differs, possibly owing to a read error. The chain uses TRBV6-6 and TRBJ1-5, with 8 bases that match TRBD1. Germline CDR1 reads MNHNY; CDR2 reads SVGAGI (reference sequence). The CDR3 contains 15 residues. The CDR3 loop reads CANRGQGLSIQPQHF. The CDR3, as DNA: TGTGCCAACAGAGGACAGGGTCTAAGCATTCAGCCCCAGCATTTT.

This clonotype was seen at least ten times. This chain joins TRBV6-1 and TRBJ2-7; 7 bases map to TRBD1. Germline V gives CDR1 MNHNS, CDR2 SASEGT. CDR3 size: 16 residues. With V trimmed by 2 bases and J by 3 bases, 10 bases remained unmatched. CDR3: CASSERWDSVFYEQYF. In DNA, the CDR3 is TGTGCCAGCAGTGAAAGATGGGACAGTGTGTTCTACGAGCAGTACTTC.

This clonotype was observed many times. V is TRBV4-2 and J is TRBJ2-7, with D uncertain. The germline V gene encodes CDR1 LGHNA and CDR2 YNFKEQ. The CDR3 has 15 amino acids. The ends were cut back, 0 bases at V and 5 bases at J, with 14 bases in the middle. Here the CDR3 DNA reads TGTGCCAGCAGCCAAGAGGCACAAGCTCCTAACGAGCAGTACTTC. The encoded protein is CASSQEAQAPNEQYF.

This clonotype has a handful of counts. The chain employs TRBV28 and TRBJ2-7; 8 nucleotides match TRBD1. Germline CDR1 MDHEN, CDR2 SYDVKM. Trimming cost V 5 bases and J 0 bases; bases outside gene matches: 6. CDR3 length: 15 amino acids. The CDR3 nucleotides are TGTGCCAGCAGTGGGACAGGCTCGATCTCCTACGAGCAGTACTTC. It is translated as CASSGTGSISYEQYF.